Each of the 5 T cell receptor beta chains below was sequenced from the same sample in a study of T cells in Graves' hyperthyroidism and ophthalmopathy. RNA transcripts served as the template for amplifying TCR beta CDR3 regions. RT-PCR in the first round (using the HTBI primer set) targeted the TCR CDR3. TCRdb analysed the multiplex PCR reads with MiXCR anew, one entry per CDR3 protein. The sample yields roughly 700,000 distinct CDR3 sequences, 11% to 15% seen once. Specimen: blood. The receptors come from a woman in her late teens or twenties with Graves' hyperthyroidism.

This clonotype was observed a single time. The chain is built from TRBV5-6 and TRBJ2-1; 13 nucleotides match TRBD2. Germline V gene data show CDR1 as SGHDT and CDR2 as YYEEEE. The CDR3 is 16 residues long. V shed 6 bases and J 5 bases; nucleotides not matched to a gene: 8. The CDR3 loop is CASTFRTSGGNNEQFF. Here the CDR3 DNA reads TGTGCCAGCACATTCCGGACTAGCGGGGGAAACAATGAGCAGTTCTTC.

V is TRBV18 and J is TRBJ2-7; TRBD2 agrees at 12 bases. This CDR3 is 16 amino acids long. With V trimmed by 5 bases and J by 2 bases, 7 bases remained unmatched. Germline lookup yields CDR1 KGHSH and CDR2 LQKENI. CDR3: CASSSTSGSEAYEQYF. Written as DNA, the CDR3 is TGTGCCAGCTCATCGACTAGCGGGAGTGAGGCCTACGAGCAGTACTTC.

The chain combines TRBV4-3 with TRBJ1-6, with TRBD1 as a possible D gene (6 bases). Trimming took 3 bases from V and 0 from J, leaving 18 bases between them. CDR1 and CDR2 from the germline V gene are LGHNA and YSLEER. The CDR3 consists of 19 residues. The CDR3 reads CASSQPLGQPSSYNSPLHF. CDR3 sequence (DNA): TGCGCCAGCAGCCAGCCCCTCGGACAGCCGAGCTCCTATAATTCACCCCTCCACTTT.

This clonotype was seen at least ten times. The chain combines TRBV12-3 or TRBV12-4 with TRBJ2-7, with 8 bases identical to TRBD2. The CDR3 contains 21 residues. V dropped 3 bases and J dropped 2; count of bases not matched to a gene: 24. CDR3 region: CASSLDEGLAPRGEVAYEQYF. The CDR3 DNA sequence: TGTGCCAGCAGTTTGGATGAGGGGCTAGCGCCGCGGGGGGAGGTGGCCTACGAGCAGTACTTC.

This clonotype appeared many times. J is TRBJ2-5 and V is TRBV28; 8 positions match TRBD1. CDR3 length: 16 residues. Unmatched junction bases numbered 11, after V lost 6 bases and J lost 2 bases. Germline CDR1 and CDR2: MDHEN and SYDVKM. DNA of the CDR3: TGTGCCAGCAGCGCAGCCGGGACAGGTCTTCAAGAGACCCAGTACTTC. Translating it yields CASSAAGTGLQETQYF.